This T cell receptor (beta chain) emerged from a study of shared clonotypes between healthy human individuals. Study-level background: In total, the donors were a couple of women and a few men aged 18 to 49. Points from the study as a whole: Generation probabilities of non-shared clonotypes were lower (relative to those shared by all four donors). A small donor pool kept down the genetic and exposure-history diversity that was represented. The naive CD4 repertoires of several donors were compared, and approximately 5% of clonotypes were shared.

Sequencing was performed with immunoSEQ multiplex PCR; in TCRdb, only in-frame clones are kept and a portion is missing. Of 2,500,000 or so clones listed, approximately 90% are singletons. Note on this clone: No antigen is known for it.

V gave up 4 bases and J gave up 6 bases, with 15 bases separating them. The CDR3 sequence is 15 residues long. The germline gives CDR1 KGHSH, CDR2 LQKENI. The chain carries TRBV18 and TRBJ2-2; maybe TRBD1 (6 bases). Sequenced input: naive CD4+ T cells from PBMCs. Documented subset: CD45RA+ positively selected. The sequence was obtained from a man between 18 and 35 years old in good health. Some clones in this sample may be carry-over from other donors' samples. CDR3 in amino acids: CASSLGQSLPGELFF. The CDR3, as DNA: TGTGCCAGCTCACTCGGACAGTCTTTACCCGGGGAGCTGTTTTTT. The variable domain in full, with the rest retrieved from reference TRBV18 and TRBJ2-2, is NAGVMQNPRHLVRRRGQEARLRCSPMKGHSHVYWYRQLPEEGLKFMVYLQKENIIDESGMPKERFSAEFPKEGPSILRIQQVVRGDSAAYFCASSLGQSLPGELFFGEGSRLTVL.